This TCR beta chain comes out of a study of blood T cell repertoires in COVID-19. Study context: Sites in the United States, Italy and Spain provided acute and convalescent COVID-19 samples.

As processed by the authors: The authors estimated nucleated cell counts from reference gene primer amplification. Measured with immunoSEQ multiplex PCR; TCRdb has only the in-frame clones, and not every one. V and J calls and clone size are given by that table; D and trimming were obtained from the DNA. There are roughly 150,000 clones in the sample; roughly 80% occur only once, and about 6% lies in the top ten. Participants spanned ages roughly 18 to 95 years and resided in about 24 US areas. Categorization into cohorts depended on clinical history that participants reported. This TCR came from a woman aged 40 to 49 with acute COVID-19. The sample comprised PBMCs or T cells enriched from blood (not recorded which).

The CDR3 loop is CASSSNRDSQYQETQYF. DNA for the CDR3: TGTGCCAGCTCATCGAACCGGGACAGTCAATACCAAGAGACCCAGTACTTC. The chain has TRBV18 and TRBJ2-5; 7 bases are shared with TRBD1. This CDR3 spans 17 amino acids. Germline V gene data show CDR1 as KGHSH and CDR2 as LQKENI. J was trimmed by 0 bases and V by 5 bases; bases with no gene match: 12.